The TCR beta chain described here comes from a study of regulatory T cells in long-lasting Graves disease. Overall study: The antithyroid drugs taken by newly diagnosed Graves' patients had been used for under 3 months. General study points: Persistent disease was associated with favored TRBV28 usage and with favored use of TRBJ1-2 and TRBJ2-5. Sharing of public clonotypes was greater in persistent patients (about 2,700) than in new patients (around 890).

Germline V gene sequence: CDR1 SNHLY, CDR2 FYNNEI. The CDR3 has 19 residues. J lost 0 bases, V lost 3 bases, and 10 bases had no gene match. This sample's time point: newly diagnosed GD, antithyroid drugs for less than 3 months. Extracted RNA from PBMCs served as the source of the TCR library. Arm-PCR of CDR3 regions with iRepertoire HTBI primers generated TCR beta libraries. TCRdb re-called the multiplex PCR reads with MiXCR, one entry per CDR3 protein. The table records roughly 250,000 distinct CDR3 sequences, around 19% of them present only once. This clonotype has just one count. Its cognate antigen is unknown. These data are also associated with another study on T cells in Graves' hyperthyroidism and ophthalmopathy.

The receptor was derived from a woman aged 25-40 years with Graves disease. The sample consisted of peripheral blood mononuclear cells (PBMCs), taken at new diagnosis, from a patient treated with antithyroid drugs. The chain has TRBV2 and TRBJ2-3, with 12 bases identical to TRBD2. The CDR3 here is CASSDEFLAGGDSTDTQYF. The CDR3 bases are TGTGCCAGCAGTGATGAGTTTCTAGCGGGGGGGGATAGCACAGATACGCAGTATTTT. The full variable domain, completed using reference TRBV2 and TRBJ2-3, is EPEVTQTPSHQVTQMGQEVILRCVPISNHLYFYWYRQILGQKVEFLVSFYNNEISEKSEIFDDQFSVERPDGSNFTLKIRSTKLEDSAMYFCASSDEFLAGGDSTDTQYFGPGTRLTVL.